The T cell receptor beta chain described here comes from a study of OX40 agonist ivuxolimab in advanced cancers. This clone was found once. In germline, CDR1 is MNHEY, CDR2 SVGAGI. V lost 11 bases and J lost 1, with 12 bases in between. This CDR3 spans 12 amino acids. Profiled with immunoSEQ multiplex PCR; TCRdb holds only in-frame clones, not every one. This repertoire shows over 90,000 clones, roughly 90% found once; its top ten account for roughly 5.5%. The source material was CD4+ or CD8+ T cells sorted from blood, sampled in a trial of the OX40 agonist ivuxolimab. The sequence came from an adult with an advanced solid tumor such as melanoma, head and neck, liver or kidney cancer. The J gene is TRBJ2-7, the V gene TRBV6-5, with unresolved D. The CDR3 sequence: CASRGWSYEQYF. The CDR3, as DNA: TGTGCCTCTCGAGGTTGGTCCTACGAGCAGTACTTC.